This T cell receptor beta chain came from a study of shared clonotypes between healthy human individuals (dated by TCRdb to 2020 to 2022). Looking at the study overall: A few men and two women, aged 18 to 49 years, made up the cohort. To estimate repertoire size and how much clonotypes are shared between individuals, the study performed deep sequencing of blood TCR repertoires from roughly five healthy adults. To increase sequencing depth and limit assay-specific biases, TCR repertoire library preparation and sequencing were carried out by different laboratories using diverse techniques. For each donor, three plates each were used for CD4 naive and CD4 memory, two plates were used for CD8 naive, and one plate was used for CD8 memory. Between about 0.85 and 9.5 billion PBMCs per donor were obtained by leukapheresis. Broad study findings and their caveats: Pairwise subsampling indicated that sequencing depth was expected to affect the degree of clonotype sharing among donors. Sharing across a handful of donors was observed for approximately 5% of naive CD4, over 3% of naive CD8, about 2.5% of memory CD4, and over 0.3% of memory CD8 clonotypes. The small number of donors limited the genetic and exposure-history diversity represented. Rarefaction of sorted-subset datasets indicated incomplete sequencing despite the large sequencing depth. Sampling was restricted to blood, and TCR repertoires in tissues likely differ from the TCR repertoires found in blood. Naive subsets generally had larger estimated clonotype richness than memory subsets did. Compared with non-shared clonotypes, clonotypes shared by all four sorted-subset donors had higher generation probabilities.

TCR CDR3 regions were amplified from genomic DNA by multiplex PCR using the deep immunoSEQ assay. Extracted genomic DNA from each cell subset was distributed evenly across all wells of several immunoSEQ 96-well plates, and each plate was treated as a replicate. For sorted subsets, around 200 ng genomic DNA, equal to 30,000 to 35,000 T cell genomes, was loaded into each replicate PCR. Purified libraries were quantified with a Qubit 3.0 fluorometer, sized on a Bioanalyzer 2100, and re-quantified with the KAPA Library Quantification kit. A separate single-read 150-cycle Illumina NextSeq 550 flow cell was used to sequence each immunoSEQ 96-well plate. The authors processed their data as follows. Because the immunoSEQ output included only junctional sequences and no quality scores, the filtering could not be the same as the filtering used for full-length reads. To assign V/J genes and CDR3, sequences were annotated using PyIR, a Python wrapper for IgBLAST v1.9, with IMGT germline references. Reads with weak V/J assignments (E-value above 1e-6), missing CDR3, stop codons, out-of-frame junctions, or ambiguous translated residues were removed. V3J clonotypes were defined as sequences sharing the same inferred V gene, J gene, and CDR3 amino acid sequence. Percentage overlap between repertoires was calculated by dividing the number of shared unique clonotypes by the size of the smaller repertoire. RTK rarefaction, the Chao1 estimator, and Recon v2.1 estimates of unobserved clonotypes were used to assess repertoire richness. OLGA was used to compute generation probabilities for all TCRbeta clonotypes that the gDNA method yielded from four donors. In TCRdb, the immuneACCESS table is reduced to in-frame sequences with V and J assigned. These tables do not hold every clone; where another copy was compared, an unresolved V gene accounts for under half, and the others remain unexplained. V, J and clone size are taken as reported in that table, and D and trimming were inferred from the DNA itself. This sample gives 2 million or so clones in total; about 95% of them show up just once. The top ten clones comprise 0.9% to 1.4% of the sample.

V loses 6 bases of germline sequence and J loses 0 bases, and the interval between the two ends is 9 bases. The CDR3 has 14 amino acids, counting the end cysteine and phenylalanine. The read is trimmed to its CDR3 DNA, 42 bases read in frame from base 1. In the germline V gene (reference sequence), CDR1 corresponds to MNHEY and CDR2 to SMNVEV. This clone came up once. This receptor's antigen is unknown. No quality values exist for individual bases; no much larger clone is one base distant. CD8 naive samples consisted of CD45RO-negative cells that were positively selected for CCR7, yielding a CD45RA+CCR7+ population without TemRA cells. Healthy HIV-negative adults with no recently reported acute infections or vaccinations were included as donors. Every donor was a Caucasian adult living in Nashville, Tennessee, USA. Blood was obtained by leukapheresis, after which PBMCs were separated by Ficoll-Histopaque density gradient centrifugation and cryopreserved in liquid nitrogen vapor phase. Purity and quantity of every magnetically sorted T cell population were checked by analytical flow cytometry. Genomic DNA was isolated from each sorted fraction and quantified by UV absorbance on a Nanodrop 2000c.

The rearrangement combines TRBV27 with TRBJ1-5; the D gene remains uncertain. The TCR sequence derives from a man aged 18 to 35 in good health. Sequenced material: naive CD8+ T cells sorted from blood. The sample's cell subset or site label is to be understood as: CD45RA+CCR7+. The nucleotide sequence is TGTGCCAGCAGACCTATTTATAGCAATCAGCCCCAGCATTTT. Its protein reads: CASRPIYSNQPQHF.